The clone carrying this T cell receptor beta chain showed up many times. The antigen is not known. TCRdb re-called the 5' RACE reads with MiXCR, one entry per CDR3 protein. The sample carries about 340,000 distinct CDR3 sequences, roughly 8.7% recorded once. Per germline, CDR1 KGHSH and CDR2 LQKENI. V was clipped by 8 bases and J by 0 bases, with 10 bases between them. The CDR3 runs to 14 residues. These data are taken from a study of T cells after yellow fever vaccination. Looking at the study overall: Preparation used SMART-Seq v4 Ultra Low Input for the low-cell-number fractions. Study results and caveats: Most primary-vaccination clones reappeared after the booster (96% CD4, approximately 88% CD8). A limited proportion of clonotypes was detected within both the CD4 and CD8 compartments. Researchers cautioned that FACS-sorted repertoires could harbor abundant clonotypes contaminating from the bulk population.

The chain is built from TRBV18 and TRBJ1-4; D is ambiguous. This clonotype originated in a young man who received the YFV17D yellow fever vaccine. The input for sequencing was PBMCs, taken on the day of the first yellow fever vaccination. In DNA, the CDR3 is TGTGCCAGCACGCGTCTGGCAACTAATGAAAAACTGTTTTTT. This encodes CASTRLATNEKLFF.